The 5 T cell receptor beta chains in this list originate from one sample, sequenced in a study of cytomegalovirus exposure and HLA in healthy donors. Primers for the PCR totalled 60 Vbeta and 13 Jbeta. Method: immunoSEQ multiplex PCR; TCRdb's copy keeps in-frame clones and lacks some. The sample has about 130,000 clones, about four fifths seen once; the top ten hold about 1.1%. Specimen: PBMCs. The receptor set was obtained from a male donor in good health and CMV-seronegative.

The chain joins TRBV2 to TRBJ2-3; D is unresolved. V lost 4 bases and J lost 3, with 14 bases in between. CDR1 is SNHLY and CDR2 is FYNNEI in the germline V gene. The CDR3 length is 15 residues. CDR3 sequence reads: CASSGIAVKTDTQYF. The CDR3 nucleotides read TGTGCCAGCAGTGGGATTGCGGTCAAAACAGATACGCAGTATTTT.

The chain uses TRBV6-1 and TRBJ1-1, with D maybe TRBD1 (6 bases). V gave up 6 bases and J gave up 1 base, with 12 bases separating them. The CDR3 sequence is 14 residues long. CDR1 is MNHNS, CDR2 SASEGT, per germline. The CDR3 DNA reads TGTGCCAGCAGCCAGGGGCGGAGGAACACTGAAGCTTTCTTT. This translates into CASSQGRRNTEAFF.

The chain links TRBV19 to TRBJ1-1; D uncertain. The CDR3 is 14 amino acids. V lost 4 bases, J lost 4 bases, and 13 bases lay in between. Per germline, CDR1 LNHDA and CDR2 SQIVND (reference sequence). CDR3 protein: CASSNKAVGTEAFF. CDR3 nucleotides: TGTGCCAGTAGTAATAAGGCGGTGGGCACTGAAGCTTTCTTT.

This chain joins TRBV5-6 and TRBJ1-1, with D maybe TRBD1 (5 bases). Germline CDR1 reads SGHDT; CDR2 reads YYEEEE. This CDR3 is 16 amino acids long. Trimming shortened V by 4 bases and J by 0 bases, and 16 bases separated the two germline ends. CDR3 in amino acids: CASSRSGVGVNTEAFF. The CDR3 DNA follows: TGTGCCAGCAGCCGTAGCGGGGTAGGGGTGAACACTGAAGCTTTCTTT.

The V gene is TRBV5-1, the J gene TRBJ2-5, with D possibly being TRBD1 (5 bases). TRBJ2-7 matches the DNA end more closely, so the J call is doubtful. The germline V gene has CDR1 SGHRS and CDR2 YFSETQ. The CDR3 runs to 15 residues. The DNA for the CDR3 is TGCGCCAGCAGCTTGGCCTCAGGGTCCGTCTACGAGCAGTACTTC. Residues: CASSLASGSVYEQYF.